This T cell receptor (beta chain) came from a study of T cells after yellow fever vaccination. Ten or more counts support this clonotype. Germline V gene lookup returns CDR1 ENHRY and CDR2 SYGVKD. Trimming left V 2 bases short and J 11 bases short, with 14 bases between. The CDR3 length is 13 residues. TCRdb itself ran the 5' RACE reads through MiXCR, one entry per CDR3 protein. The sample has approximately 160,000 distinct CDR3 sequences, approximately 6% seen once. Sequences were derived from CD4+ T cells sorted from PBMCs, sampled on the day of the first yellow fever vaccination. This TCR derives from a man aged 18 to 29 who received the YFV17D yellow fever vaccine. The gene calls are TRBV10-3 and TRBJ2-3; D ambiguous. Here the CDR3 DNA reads TGTGCCATCAGTGAGATCCAGACCGCTAAGCAGTATTTT. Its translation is CAISEIQTAKQYF.